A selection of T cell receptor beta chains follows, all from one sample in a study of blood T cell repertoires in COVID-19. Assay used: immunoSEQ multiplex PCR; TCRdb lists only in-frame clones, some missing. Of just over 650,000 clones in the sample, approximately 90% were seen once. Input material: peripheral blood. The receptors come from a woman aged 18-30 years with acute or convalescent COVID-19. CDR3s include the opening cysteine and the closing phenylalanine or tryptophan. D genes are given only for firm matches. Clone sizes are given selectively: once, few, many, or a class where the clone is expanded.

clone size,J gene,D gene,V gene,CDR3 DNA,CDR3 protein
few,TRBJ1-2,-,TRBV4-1,TGCGCCAGCAGCCAAGCCGGGGGATACACCTTC,CASSQAGGYTF
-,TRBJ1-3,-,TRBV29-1,TGCAGCGCAAGGGGGAGCGGAAACACCATATATTTT,CSARGSGNTIYF
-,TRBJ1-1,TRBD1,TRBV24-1,TGTGCCACCAGTGATGCCGGGACAGGGAGGACTGAAGCTTTCTTT,CATSDAGTGRTEAFF
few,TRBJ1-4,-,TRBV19,TGTGCCACCCAGACCGTAGGGGCGATGAATGAAAAACTGTTTTTT,CATQTVGAMNEKLFF
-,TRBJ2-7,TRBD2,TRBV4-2,TGTGCCAGCAGCCAGGACTGGGGGGGATCTACCTACGAGCAGTACTTC,CASSQDWGGSTYEQYF
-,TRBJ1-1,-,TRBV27,TGTGCCAGCAGTCGCCTCGATCTAAACACTGAAGCTTTCTTT,CASSRLDLNTEAFF
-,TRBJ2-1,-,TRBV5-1,TGCGCCAGCAGACTTCTCAATGAGCAGTTCTTC,CASRLLNEQFF
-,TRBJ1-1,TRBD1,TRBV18,TGTGCCAGCTCACGACAGGGGACTGAAGCTTTCTTT,CASSRQGTEAFF
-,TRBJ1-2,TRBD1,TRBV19,TGTGCCAGTAGTACGCCAGGGGGCGGTTATGGCTACACCTTC,CASSTPGGGYGYTF
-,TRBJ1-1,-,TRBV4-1,TGCGCCAGCAGCCAAGATCCGAGGCAGGGGACGCCTGAAGCTTTCTTT,CASSQDPRQGTPEAFF
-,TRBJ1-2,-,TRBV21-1,TGTGCCAGCAGCTGGGACAGGGTAGGCTACACCTTC,CASSWDRVGYTF
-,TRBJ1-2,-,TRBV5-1,TGCGCCAGCAGCTTGGTTTTCGGTCGGTACTATGGCTACACCTTC,CASSLVFGRYYGYTF
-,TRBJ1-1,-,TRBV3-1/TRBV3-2,TGTGCCAGCAGCCAGACAGGAGCCGTGAACACTGAAGCTTTCTTT,CASSQTGAVNTEAFF
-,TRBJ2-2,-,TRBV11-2,TGTGCCGGCCGTGGAGACTCCAACACCGGGGAGCTGTTTTTT,CAGRGDSNTGELFF
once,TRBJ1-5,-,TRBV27,TGTGCCAGCAGGACGGGGAATCAGCCCCAGCATTTT,CASRTGNQPQHF
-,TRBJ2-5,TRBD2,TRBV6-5,TGTGCCAGCAGTTTGATGGCGGGGGGGATCCAAGAGACCCAGTACTTC,CASSLMAGGIQETQYF
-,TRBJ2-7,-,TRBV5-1,TGCGCCAGCAGCCGAATCGACACCGAGCAGTACTTC,CASSRIDTEQYF